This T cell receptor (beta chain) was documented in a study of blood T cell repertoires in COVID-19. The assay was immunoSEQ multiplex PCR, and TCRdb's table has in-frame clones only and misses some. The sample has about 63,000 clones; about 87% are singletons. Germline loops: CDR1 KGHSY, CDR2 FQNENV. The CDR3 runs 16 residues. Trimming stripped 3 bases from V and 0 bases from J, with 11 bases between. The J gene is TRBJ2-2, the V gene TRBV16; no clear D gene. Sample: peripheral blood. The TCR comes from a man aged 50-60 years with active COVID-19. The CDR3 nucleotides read TGTGCCAGCAGCCAGCGAGCCAGCGCGAACACCGGGGAGCTGTTTTTT. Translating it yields CASSQRASANTGELFF.